The rows below give T cell receptor beta chains drawn from one sample of a study of T cells in localized non-small cell lung cancer. Profiled with immunoSEQ multiplex PCR; TCRdb holds only in-frame clones, not every one. The sample holds some 28,000 clones; approximately 88% are singletons and the top ten take 6.5% to 8%. Sequences were derived from peripheral blood, sampled before any cancer treatment. These receptor sequences come from a male donor older than 55 with stage I lung adenocarcinoma. Each CDR3 is given with its conserved first and last residue. The D gene is left open where the match is weak. Only part of the rows carry a size: once, few, many, or a class if the clone is expanded.

TRBD1 TRBJ2-2 TRBV27 18 . TGTGCCAGCAGTTCCTACTATACAGGGGTCGGCGATACCGGGGAGCTGTTTTTT CASSSYYTGVGDTGELFF
. TRBJ1-1 TRBV5-1 14 . TGCGCCAGCAGCTCAGGGTTGACGAACACTGAAGCTTTCTTT CASSSGLTNTEAFF
. TRBJ2-5 TRBV28 10 . TGTGCCCGAGATACGGAGACCCAGTACTTC CARDTETQYF
. TRBJ2-7 TRBV28 12 . TGTGCCAGCAGCCCAAGCTCCTACGAGCAGTACTTC CASSPSSYEQYF
TRBD1 TRBJ2-3 TRBV5-8 16 few TGTGCCAGCAGCTTGTTCGGGACAGGGGAGGCAGATACGCAGTATTTT CASSLFGTGEADTQYF
. TRBJ2-1 TRBV2 11 few TGTGCCAGCAGCCCCTTCCGTGAGCAGTTCTTC CASSPFREQFF
TRBD1 TRBJ2-1 TRBV2 13 once TGTGCCAGCAGGCGGGACAGGGACAATGAGCAGTTCTTC CASRRDRDNEQFF
TRBD1 TRBJ2-5 TRBV5-6 15 . TGTGCCAGCAGCCCTGACAGGGGACTTCAAGAGACCCAGTACTTC CASSPDRGLQETQYF
. TRBJ1-5 TRBV6-5 15 . TGTGCCAGCAGTTACCGGGGGGATAGCAATCAGCCCCAGCATTTT CASSYRGDSNQPQHF
TRBD2 TRBJ2-1 TRBV19 15 once TGTGCCAGTAGCCGGGGGGGCCTCTCCTACAATGAGCAGTTCTTC CASSRGGLSYNEQFF
. TRBJ2-2 TRBV4-3 13 few TGCGCCAGCAGCCAAGGGGAGGTCGGGGAGCTGTTTTTT CASSQGEVGELFF
TRBD1 TRBJ2-1 TRBV27 16 . TGTGCCAGCAGTTTATCGTTCGGACAGGGTGGCAATGAGCAGTTCTTC CASSLSFGQGGNEQFF
. TRBJ2-5 TRBV5-1 11 . TGCGCCAGCAGCCTCCAAGAGACCCAGTACTTC CASSLQETQYF
TRBD1 TRBJ2-7 TRBV7-2 14 . TGTGCCAGCCTCACGGGGCCGTCAGGGGGCGAGCAGTACTTC CASLTGPSGGEQYF
. TRBJ2-3 TRBV21-1 15 . TGTGCCAGCAGCAAATTTGGGTCCGCCACAGATACGCAGTATTTT CASSKFGSATDTQYF
. TRBJ1-5 TRBV6-5 14 medium-sized TGTGCCAGCAGTTACAGACAGACCTATCAGCCCCAGCATTTT CASSYRQTYQPQHF
. TRBJ2-2 TRBV2 14 . TGTGCCAGCAGTGAAACCTCGAACACCGGGGAGCTGTTTTTT CASSETSNTGELFF
. TRBJ2-1 TRBV6-1 16 once TGTGCCAGCAGTGAAGTTGCGGGCCAGGGAGACAATGAGCAGTTCTTC CASSEVAGQGDNEQFF
TRBD1 TRBJ1-3 TRBV7-6 16 . TGTGCCAGCAGCTTAGAGGGGACAGGGGACGGAAACACCATATATTTT CASSLEGTGDGNTIYF
TRBD2 TRBJ2-7 TRBV2 15 . TGTGCCTCCGGGGGGAGGCCTCCATCCAACTACGAACAGTACTTC CASGGRPPSNYEQYF
. TRBJ2-3 TRBV6-5 14 once TGTGCCACTAGTAATGGGGCGAGGCGAGATACGCAGTATTTT CATSNGARRDTQYF
. TRBJ1-1 TRBV9 14 . TGTGCCAGCAGCGCCCCGGGCCATGATCTTGAAGCTTTCTTT CASSAPGHDLEAFF
. TRBJ1-6 TRBV6-4 13 once TGTGCCAGCAGTGTGACAGGAAATTCACCCCTCCACTTT CASSVTGNSPLHF
. TRBJ2-2 TRBV14 20 . TGTGCCAGCAGCCAAGTTTCTCCCGGGTACGGGAGTCGACACACCGGGGAGCTGTTTTTT CASSQVSPGYGSRHTGELFF
TRBD2 TRBJ2-1 TRBV28 17 once TGTGCCAGCAGCTCCGGCTGGGCTAGCGGGGCTGAGGATGAGCAGTTCTTC CASSSGWASGAEDEQFF
. TRBJ2-3 TRBV19 13 . TGTGCCAGTAGTCCGTGGGAGCCAGATACGCAGTATTTT CASSPWEPDTQYF
TRBD1 TRBJ1-2 TRBV19 15 . TGTGCCAGTAGTGGAGGGACAGGGGCAAACTATGGCTACACCTTC CASSGGTGANYGYTF
. TRBJ2-5 TRBV7-2 16 . TGTGCCAGCAGCTTAGGGCAGGCCCGTTTCCAAGAGACCCAGTACTTC CASSLGQARFQETQYF
TRBD1 TRBJ2-7 TRBV7-9 15 few TGTGCCAGCAGCCTCGGACAGGGAAAGACCTACGAGCAGTACTTC CASSLGQGKTYEQYF
TRBD1 TRBJ2-1 TRBV10-2 15 once TGCGCCAGCACTACCACAGGGGGCTCCTACAATGAGCAGTTCTTC CASTTTGGSYNEQFF
. TRBJ2-3 TRBV19 14 . TGTGCCAGTAGTCCTCGGACAGCTACAGATACGCAGTATTTT CASSPRTATDTQYF
. TRBJ1-1 TRBV27 12 . TGTGCCAGCAGTTCCGGGTCCACGGAAGCTTTCTTT CASSSGSTEAFF
TRBD1 TRBJ2-3 TRBV13 16 . TGTGCCAGCAGCTTAGGCCCGGGACAGACCACAGATACGCAGTATTTT CASSLGPGQTTDTQYF
TRBD1 TRBJ1-6 TRBV28 13 . TGTGCCACCCGACAGGGGAATAATTCACCCCTCCACTTT CATRQGNNSPLHF
. TRBJ1-6 TRBV6-5 13 few TGTGCCAGCAGTCTGGGAGAAGGGTCACCCCTCCACTTT CASSLGEGSPLHF
TRBD2 TRBJ2-3 TRBV18 15 . TGTGCCAGCTCAAAAAGCGGGGCACGCACAGATACGCAGTATTTT CASSKSGARTDTQYF
. TRBJ1-5 TRBV10-3 15 . TGTGCCATCAGCCGGGACGGCGATAGCAATCAGCCCCAGCATTTT CAISRDGDSNQPQHF
. TRBJ2-1 TRBV28 14 . TGTGCCAGCAGTTCAGGGGTCTTCTACAATGAGCAGTTCTTC CASSSGVFYNEQFF
. TRBJ1-2 TRBV27 13 . TGTGCCAGCAGCCGGGACGCAGGGCTCAGCTACACCTTC CASSRDAGLSYTF